The text below deals with one T cell receptor beta chain. Its antigen remains unidentified. The sample originates from a study of a mutant IDH1 vaccine in newly diagnosed glioma. Study at large: Males made up about 60% and females roughly 38% of treated patients, whose mean age was about 37 years.

The assay was immunoSEQ multiplex PCR, and TCRdb's table has in-frame clones only and misses some. Here the sample spans roughly 71,000 clones, around 86% being singletons. Germline-derived CDR1 and CDR2 are SGHRS and YFSETQ. CDR3 length: 16 residues. Trimming at V came to 0 bases and at J to 8 bases, leaving 11 bases not matched to a gene. Specified time point: baseline, week 1 (first vaccination visit). Treatment described: pre-vaccination baseline after standard-of-care therapy. Every donor had a new WHO grade 3 or 4 astrocytoma that was IDH1-mutant, with loss of nuclear ATRX. Broader study findings: Patients mounted vaccine-induced immune responses in approximately 93% of cases.

The receptor comes from a man between 25 and 39 years old with glioma. This chain uses TRBV5-1 with TRBJ1-2; 9 nucleotides agree with TRBD1. Sequenced material: PBMCs, taken from a glioma patient treated with radiotherapy, temozolomide or both. In nucleotides, the CDR3 is TGCGCCAGCAGCTTGGCCCCTCCCCCGGGACAGGGAGGCTACACCTTC. Protein: CASSLAPPPGQGGYTF.